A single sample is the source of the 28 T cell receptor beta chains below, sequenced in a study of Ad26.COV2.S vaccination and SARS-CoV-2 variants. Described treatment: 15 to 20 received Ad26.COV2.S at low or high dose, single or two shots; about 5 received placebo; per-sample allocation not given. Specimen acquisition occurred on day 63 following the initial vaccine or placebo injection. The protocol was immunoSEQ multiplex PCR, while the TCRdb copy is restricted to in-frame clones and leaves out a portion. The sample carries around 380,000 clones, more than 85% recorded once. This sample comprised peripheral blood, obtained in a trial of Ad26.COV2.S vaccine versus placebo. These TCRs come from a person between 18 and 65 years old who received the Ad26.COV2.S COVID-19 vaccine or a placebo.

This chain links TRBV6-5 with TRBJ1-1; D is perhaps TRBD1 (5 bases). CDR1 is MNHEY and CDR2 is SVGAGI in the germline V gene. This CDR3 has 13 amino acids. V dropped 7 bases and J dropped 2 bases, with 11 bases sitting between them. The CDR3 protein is CASIKTANTEAFF. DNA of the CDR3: TGTGCCAGCATAAAGACAGCAAACACTGAAGCTTTCTTT.

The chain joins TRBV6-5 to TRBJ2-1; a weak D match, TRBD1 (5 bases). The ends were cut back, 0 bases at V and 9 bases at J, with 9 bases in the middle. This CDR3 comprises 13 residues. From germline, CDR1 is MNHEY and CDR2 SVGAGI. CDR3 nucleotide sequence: TGTGCCAGCAGTTACTCCAGCCAGGGTGAGCAGTTCTTC. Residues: CASSYSSQGEQFF.

The CDR3 sequence is CASSFPLGGDTQYF. DNA for the CDR3: TGTGCCAGCAGCTTCCCCCTGGGGGGCGATACGCAGTATTTT. The chain joins TRBV5-6 to TRBJ2-3; D possibly matches TRBD1 or TRBD2 (6 bases each). V was trimmed by 2 bases and J by 6 bases, leaving 13 bases between them. This CDR3 contains 14 residues. In germline, CDR1 is SGHDT, CDR2 YYEEEE.

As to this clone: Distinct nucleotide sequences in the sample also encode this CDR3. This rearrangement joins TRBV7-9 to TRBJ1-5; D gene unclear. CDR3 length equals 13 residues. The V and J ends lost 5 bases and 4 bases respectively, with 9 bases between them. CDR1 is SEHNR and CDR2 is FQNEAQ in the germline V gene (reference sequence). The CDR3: CASSRGGNQPQHF. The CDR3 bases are TGTGCCAGCAGCCGAGGAGGGAATCAGCCCCAGCATTTT.

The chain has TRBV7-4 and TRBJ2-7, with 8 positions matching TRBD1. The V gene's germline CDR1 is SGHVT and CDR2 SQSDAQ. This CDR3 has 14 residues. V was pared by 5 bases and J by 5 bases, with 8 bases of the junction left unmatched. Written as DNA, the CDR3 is TGTGCCAGCAGCCGGACAGGGCACATGGACGAGCAGTACTTC. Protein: CASSRTGHMDEQYF.

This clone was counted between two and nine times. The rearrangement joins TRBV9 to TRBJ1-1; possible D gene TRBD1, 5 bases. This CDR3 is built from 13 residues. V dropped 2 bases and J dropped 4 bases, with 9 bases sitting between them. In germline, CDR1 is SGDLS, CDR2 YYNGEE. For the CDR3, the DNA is TGTGCCAGCAGCGTCCAGGGTGGCACTGAAGCTTTCTTT. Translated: CASSVQGGTEAFF.

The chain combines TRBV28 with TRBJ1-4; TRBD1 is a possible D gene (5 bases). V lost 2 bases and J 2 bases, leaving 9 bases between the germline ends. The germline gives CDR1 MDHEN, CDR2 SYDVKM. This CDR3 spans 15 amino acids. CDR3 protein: CASSLQWGTNEKLFF. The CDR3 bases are TGTGCCAGCAGTTTACAATGGGGCACTAATGAAAAACTGTTTTTT.

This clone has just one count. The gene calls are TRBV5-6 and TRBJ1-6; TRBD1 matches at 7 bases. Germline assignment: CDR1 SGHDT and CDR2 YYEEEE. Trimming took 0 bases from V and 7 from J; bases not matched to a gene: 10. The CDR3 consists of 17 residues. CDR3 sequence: CASSLVTGWNRNSPLHF. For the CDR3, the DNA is TGTGCCAGCAGCTTGGTGACAGGGTGGAATCGGAATTCACCCCTCCACTTT.

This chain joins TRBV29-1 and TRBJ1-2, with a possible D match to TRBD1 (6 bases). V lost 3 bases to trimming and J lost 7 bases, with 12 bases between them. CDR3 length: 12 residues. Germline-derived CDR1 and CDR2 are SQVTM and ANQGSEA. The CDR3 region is CSVDRGKRGYTF. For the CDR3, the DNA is TGCAGCGTTGACAGGGGAAAGCGTGGCTACACCTTC.

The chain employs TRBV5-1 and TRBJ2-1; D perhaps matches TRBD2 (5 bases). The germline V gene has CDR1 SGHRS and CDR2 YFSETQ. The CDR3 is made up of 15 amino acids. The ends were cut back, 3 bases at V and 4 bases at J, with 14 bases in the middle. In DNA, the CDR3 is TGCGCCAGCAGCTCGGCCGAGGGCACATACAATGAGCAGTTCTTC. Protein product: CASSSAEGTYNEQFF.

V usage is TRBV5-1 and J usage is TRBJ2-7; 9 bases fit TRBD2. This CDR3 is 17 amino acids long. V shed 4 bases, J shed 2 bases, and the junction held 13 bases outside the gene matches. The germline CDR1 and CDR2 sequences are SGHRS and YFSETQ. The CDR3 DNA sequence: TGCGCCAGCAGCGAGAGGCCAGCGGGGGGCCAGACCTACGAGCAGTACTTC. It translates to CASSERPAGGQTYEQYF.

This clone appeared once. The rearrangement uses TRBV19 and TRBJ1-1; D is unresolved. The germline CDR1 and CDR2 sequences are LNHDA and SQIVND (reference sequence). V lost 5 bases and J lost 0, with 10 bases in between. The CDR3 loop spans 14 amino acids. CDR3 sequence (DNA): TGTGCCAGTAGTCCGGGGTGGATGAACACTGAAGCTTTCTTT. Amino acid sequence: CASSPGWMNTEAFF. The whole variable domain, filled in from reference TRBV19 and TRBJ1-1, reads DGGITQSPKYLFRKEGQNVTLSCEQNLNHDAMYWYRQDPGQGLRLIYYSQIVNDFQKGDIAEGYSVSREKKESFPLTVTSAQKNPTAFYLCASSPGWMNTEAFFGQGTRLTVV.

CDR3 amino acids: CASSPLEKGLTEAFF. CDR3 bases: TGCGCCAGCAGCCCATTAGAGAAGGGACTCACTGAAGCTTTCTTT. The chain carries TRBV4-1 and TRBJ1-1, with D maybe TRBD1 (5 bases). Germline-derived CDR1 and CDR2 are MGHRA and YSYEKL. CDR3 length: 15 residues. V lost 4 bases and J lost 4, with 16 bases in between.

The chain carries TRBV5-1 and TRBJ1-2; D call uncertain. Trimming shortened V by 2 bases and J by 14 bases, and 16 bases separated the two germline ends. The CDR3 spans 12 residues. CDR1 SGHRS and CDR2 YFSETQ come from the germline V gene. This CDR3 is CASSLEGMAVTF. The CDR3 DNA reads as TGCGCCAGCAGCTTAGAGGGTATGGCTGTTACCTTC.

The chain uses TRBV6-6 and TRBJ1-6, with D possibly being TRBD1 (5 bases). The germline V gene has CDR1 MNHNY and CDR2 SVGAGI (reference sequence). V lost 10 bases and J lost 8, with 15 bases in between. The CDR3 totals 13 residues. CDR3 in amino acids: CATTSAGHSPLHF. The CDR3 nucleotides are TGTGCCACCACTAGCGCAGGGCATTCACCCCTCCACTTT.

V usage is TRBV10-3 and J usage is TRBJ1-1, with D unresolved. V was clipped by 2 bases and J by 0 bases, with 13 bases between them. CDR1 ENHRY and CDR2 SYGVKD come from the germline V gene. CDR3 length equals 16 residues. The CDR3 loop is CAISEVPAAMNTEAFF. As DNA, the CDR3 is TGTGCCATCAGTGAGGTACCGGCAGCCATGAACACTGAAGCTTTCTTT.

CDR3 loop: CASSQDPGAAYEQYF. The CDR3 DNA sequence: TGTGCCAGCAGCCAAGATCCGGGGGCCGCCTACGAGCAGTACTTC. This rearrangement joins TRBV14 to TRBJ2-7; D may match TRBD1 or TRBD2 (6 bases each). Trimming cost V 0 bases and J 2 bases, with 11 bases left between them. The CDR3 is 15 amino acids. CDR1 is SGHDN, CDR2 FVKESK, per germline.

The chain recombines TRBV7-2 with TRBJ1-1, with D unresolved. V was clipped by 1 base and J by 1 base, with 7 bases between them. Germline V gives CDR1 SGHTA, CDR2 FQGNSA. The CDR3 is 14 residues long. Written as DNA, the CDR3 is TGTGCCAGCAGCTTAGTCTCCCAGAACACTGAAGCTTTCTTT. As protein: CASSLVSQNTEAFF.

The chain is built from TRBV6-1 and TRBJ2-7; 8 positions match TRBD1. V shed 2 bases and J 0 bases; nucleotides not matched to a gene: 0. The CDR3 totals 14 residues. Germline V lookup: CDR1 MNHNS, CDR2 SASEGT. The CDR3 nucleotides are TGTGCCAGCAGTGAACAGGGGGCCTCCTACGAGCAGTACTTC. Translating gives CASSEQGASYEQYF.

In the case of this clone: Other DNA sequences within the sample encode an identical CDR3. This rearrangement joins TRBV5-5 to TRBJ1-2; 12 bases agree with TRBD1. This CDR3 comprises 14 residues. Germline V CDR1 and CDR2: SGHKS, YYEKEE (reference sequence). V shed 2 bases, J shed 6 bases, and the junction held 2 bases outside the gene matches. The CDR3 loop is CASSFGTGGNGYTF. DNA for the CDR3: TGTGCCAGCAGCTTTGGGACAGGGGGCAATGGCTACACCTTC.

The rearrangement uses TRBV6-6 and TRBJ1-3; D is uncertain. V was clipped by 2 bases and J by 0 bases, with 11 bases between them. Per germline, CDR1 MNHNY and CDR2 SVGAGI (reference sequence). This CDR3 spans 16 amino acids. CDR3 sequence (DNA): TGTGCCAGCAGTTACGATCGGGTCTCCTCTGGAAACACCATATATTTT. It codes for CASSYDRVSSGNTIYF.

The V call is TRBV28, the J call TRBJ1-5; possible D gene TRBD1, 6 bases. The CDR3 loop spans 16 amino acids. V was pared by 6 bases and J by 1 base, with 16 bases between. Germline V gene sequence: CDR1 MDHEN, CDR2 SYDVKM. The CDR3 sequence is CASSPRGARSNQPQHF. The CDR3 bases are TGTGCCAGCAGCCCAAGGGGGGCGCGAAGCAATCAGCCCCAGCATTTT.

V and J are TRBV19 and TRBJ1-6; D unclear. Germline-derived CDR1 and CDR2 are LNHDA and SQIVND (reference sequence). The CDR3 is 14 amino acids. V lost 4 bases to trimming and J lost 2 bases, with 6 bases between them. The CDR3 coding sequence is TGTGCCAGTAGTACGTACGCCTATAATTCACCCCTCCACTTT. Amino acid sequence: CASSTYAYNSPLHF.

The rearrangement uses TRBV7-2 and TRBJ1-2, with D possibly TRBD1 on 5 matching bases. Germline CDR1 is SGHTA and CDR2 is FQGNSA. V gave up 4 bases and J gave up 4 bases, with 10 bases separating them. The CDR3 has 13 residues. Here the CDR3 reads CASSYGASYGYTF. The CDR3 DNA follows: TGTGCCAGCAGCTACGGGGCCTCCTATGGCTACACCTTC.

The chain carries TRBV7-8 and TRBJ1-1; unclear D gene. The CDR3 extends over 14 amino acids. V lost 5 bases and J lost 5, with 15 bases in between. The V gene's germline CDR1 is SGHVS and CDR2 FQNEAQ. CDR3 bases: TGTGCCAGCAGCCCACTCGGGGTTCTTACTGAAGCTTTCTTT. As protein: CASSPLGVLTEAFF.

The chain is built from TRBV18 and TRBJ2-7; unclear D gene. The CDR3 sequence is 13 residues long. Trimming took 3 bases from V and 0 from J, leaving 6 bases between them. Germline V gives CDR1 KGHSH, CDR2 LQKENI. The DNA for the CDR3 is TGTGCCAGCTCACCGCTGTCCTCCTACGAGCAGTACTTC. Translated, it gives CASSPLSSYEQYF. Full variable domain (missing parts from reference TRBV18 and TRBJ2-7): NAGVMQNPRHLVRRRGQEARLRCSPMKGHSHVYWYRQLPEEGLKFMVYLQKENIIDESGMPKERFSAEFPKEGPSILRIQQVVRGDSAAYFCASSPLSSYEQYFGPGTRLTVT.

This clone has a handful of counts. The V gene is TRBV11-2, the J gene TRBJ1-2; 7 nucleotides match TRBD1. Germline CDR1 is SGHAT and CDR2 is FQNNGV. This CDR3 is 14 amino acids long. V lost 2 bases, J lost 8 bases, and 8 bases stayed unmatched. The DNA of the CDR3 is TGTGCCAGCAGCTTATTAGGGGGCGGTTTCGGCTACACCTTC. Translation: CASSLLGGGFGYTF. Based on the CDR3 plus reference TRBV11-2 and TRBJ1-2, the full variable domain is EAGVAQSPRYKIIEKRQSVAFWCNPISGHATLYWYQQILGQGPKLLIQFQNNGVVDDSQLPKDRFSAERLKGVDSTLKIQPAKLEDSAVYLCASSLLGGGFGYTFGSGTRLTVV.

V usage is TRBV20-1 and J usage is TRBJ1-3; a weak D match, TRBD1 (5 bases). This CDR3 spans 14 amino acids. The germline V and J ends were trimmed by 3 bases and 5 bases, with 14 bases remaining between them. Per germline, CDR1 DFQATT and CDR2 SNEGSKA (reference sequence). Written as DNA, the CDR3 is TGCAGTGCTAGTATGGGGCAGTCGAGAAACACCATATATTTT. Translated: CSASMGQSRNTIYF.